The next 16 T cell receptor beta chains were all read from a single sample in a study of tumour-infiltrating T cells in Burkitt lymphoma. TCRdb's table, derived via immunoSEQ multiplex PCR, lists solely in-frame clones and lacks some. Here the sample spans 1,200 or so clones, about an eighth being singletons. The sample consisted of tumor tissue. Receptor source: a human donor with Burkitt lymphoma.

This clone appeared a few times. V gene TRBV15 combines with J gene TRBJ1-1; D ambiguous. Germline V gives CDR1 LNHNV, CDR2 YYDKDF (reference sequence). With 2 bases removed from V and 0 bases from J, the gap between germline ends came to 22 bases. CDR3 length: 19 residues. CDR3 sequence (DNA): TGTGCCACCAGCAGACCTCAATGGACGGACTTACTCATGAACACTGAAGCTTTCTTT. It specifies CATSRPQWTDLLMNTEAFF.

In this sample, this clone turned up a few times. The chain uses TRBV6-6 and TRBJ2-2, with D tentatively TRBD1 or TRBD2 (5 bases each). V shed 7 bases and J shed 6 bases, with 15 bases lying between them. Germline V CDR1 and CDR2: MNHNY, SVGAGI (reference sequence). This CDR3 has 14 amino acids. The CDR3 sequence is CASNLQWGSGELFF. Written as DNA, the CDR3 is TGTGCCAGCAACCTCCAGTGGGGGTCCGGGGAGCTGTTTTTT.

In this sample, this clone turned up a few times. The DNA of the CDR3 is TGTGCCAGCAGTGCCCCCCTCCACACCGGGGAGCTGTTTTTT. Translating gives CASSAPLHTGELFF. The chain uses TRBV28 and TRBJ2-2; D not certain. V was shortened by 5 bases and J by 3 bases, with 10 bases between the two germline ends. The germline V gene has CDR1 MDHEN and CDR2 SYDVKM. This CDR3 is built from 14 residues.

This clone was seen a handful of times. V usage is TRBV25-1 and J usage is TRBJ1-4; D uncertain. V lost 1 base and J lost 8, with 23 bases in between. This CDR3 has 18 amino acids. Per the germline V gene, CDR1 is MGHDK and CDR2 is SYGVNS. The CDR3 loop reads CASSEWADKALVNEKLFF. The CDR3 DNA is TGTGCCAGCAGTGAATGGGCAGACAAGGCATTGGTTAACGAAAAACTGTTTTTT.

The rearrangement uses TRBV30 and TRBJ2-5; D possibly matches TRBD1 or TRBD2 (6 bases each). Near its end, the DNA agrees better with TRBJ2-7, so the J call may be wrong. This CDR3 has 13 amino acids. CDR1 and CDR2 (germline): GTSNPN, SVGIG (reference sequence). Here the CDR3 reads CAWTKGGSYEQYF. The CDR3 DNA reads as TGTGCCTGGACCAAGGGGGGAAGCTACGAGCAGTACTTC.

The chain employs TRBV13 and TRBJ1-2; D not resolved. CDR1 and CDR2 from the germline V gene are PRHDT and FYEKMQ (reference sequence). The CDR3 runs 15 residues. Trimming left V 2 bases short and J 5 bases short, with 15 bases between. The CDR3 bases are TGTGCCAGCAGCTTATCTGGACCGAGCAAGTATGGCTACACCTTC. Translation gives CASSLSGPSKYGYTF.

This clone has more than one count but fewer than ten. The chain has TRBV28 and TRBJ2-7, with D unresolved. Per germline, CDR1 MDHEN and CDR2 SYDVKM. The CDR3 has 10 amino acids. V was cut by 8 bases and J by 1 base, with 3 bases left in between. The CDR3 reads CASGSYEQYF. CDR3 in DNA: TGTGCCAGCGGATCCTACGAGCAGTACTTC.

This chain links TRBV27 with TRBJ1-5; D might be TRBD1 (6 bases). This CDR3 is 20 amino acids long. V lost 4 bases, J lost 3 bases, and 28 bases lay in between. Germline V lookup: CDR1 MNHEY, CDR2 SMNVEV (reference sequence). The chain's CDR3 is CASSSPTGLIGFRVNQPQHF. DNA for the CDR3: TGTGCCAGCAGTTCCCCGACAGGCCTCATCGGATTCCGCGTCAATCAGCCCCAGCATTTT.

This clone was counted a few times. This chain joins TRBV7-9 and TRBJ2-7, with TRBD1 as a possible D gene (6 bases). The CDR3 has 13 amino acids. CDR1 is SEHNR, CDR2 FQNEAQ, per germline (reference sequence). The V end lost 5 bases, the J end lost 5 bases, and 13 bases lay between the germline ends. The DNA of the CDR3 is TGTGCCAGCAGCCACAGGGAGTTGCACGAGCAGTACTTC. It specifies CASSHRELHEQYF.

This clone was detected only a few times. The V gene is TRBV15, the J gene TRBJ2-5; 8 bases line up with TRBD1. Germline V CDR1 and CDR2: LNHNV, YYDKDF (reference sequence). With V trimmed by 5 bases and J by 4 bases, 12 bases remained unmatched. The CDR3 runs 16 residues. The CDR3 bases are TGTGCCACCAGCCGCCTTGGGACAGGTTTACGAGAGACCCAGTACTTC. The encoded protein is CATSRLGTGLRETQYF.

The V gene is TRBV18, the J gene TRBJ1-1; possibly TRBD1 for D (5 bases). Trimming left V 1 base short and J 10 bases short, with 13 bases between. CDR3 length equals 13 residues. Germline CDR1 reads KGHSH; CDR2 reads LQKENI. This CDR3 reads CASSPQSQGTAFF. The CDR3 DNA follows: TGTGCCAGCTCACCACAGTCCCAGGGAACAGCTTTCTTT.

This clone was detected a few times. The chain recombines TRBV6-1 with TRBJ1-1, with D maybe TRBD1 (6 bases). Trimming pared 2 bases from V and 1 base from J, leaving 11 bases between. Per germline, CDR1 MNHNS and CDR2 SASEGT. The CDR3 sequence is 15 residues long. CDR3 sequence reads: CASSEIGQQNTEAFF. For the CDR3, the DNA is TGTGCCAGCAGTGAAATTGGACAGCAGAACACTGAAGCTTTCTTT.

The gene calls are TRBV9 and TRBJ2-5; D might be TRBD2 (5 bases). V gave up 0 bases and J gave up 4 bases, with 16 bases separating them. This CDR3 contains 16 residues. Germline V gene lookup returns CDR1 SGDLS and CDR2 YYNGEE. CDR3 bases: TGTGCCAGCAGCGTAGGTCTAGTCGGGGTGGGAGAGACCCAGTACTTC. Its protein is CASSVGLVGVGETQYF. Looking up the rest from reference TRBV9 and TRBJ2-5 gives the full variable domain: DSGVTQTPKHLITATGQRVTLRCSPRSGDLSVYWYQQSLDQGLQFLIQYYNGEERAKGNILERFSAQQFPDLHSELNLSSLELGDSALYFCASSVGLVGVGETQYFGPGTRLLVL.

In nucleotides, the CDR3 is TGTGCCCACGTCCAATCCTACGAGCAGTACGTC. Protein: CAHVQSYEQYV. This chain links TRBV27 with TRBJ2-7; D is ambiguous. The V end was cut by 11 bases, the J end by 1 base, with 9 bases between. Germline loops: CDR1 MNHEY, CDR2 SMNVEV (reference sequence). The CDR3 covers 11 residues.

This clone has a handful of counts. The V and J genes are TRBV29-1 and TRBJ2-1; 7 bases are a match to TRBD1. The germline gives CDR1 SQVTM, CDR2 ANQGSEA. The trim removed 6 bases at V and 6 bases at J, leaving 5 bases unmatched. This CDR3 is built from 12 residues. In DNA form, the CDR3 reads TGCAGCGTCACAGGGGTAAGCAATGAGCAGTTCTTC. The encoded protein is CSVTGVSNEQFF.

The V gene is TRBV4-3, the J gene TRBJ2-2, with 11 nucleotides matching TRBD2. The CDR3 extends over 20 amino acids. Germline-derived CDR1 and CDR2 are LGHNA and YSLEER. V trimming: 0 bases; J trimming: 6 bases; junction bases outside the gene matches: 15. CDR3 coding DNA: TGCGCCAGCAGCCAAGATACCACTCCCTGGGTTAGCGGGGGGGCCGGGGAGCTGTTTTTT. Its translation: CASSQDTTPWVSGGAGELFF.